The 32 T cell receptor beta chains presented below share a single source sample, sequenced in a study of beta chain features in type 1 diabetes. Overall study results and limits: Type 1 diabetes patients had TCRB CDR3s that were shorter (moderately but significantly so) in all four CD4+ subsets.

The sequenced template was cDNA made from the entire isolated RNA. Profiled with immunoSEQ multiplex PCR; TCRdb holds only in-frame clones, not every one. Among 50,000 to 55,000 clones listed, around 60% were seen once. These TCRs are of unknown antigen specificity. Sequencing used stem cell memory CD4+ T cells from blood. The receptor set was obtained from a woman younger than 45 with type 1 diabetes.

This sequence joins TRBV4-1 and TRBJ2-2; no clear D gene. The CDR3 length is 19 residues. The germline V gene has CDR1 MGHRA and CDR2 YSYEKL. Trimming stripped 2 bases from V and 2 bases from J, with 21 bases between. The CDR3 here is CASSQHPAAPNGNTGELFF. In DNA, the CDR3 is TGCGCCAGCAGCCAACACCCCGCGGCCCCTAACGGTAACACCGGGGAGCTGTTTTTT.

The chain carries TRBV28 and TRBJ2-1; D is perhaps TRBD1 (5 bases). Germline V CDR1 and CDR2: MDHEN, SYDVKM. This CDR3 contains 15 residues. Trimming took off 3 bases at V and 8 bases at J, with 17 bases between the two ends. DNA of the CDR3: TGTGCCAGCAGTTTTTGGCCAGGGTCAGGATATGAGCAGTTCTTC. Translated, it gives CASSFWPGSGYEQFF.

The genes are TRBV2 and TRBJ2-2; 7 bases match TRBD2. V lost 7 bases to trimming and J lost 7 bases; unmatched junction nucleotides: 9. This CDR3 spans 14 amino acids. Per germline, CDR1 SNHLY and CDR2 FYNNEI. Here the CDR3 DNA reads TGTGCCAGCATTGAGACAGCTAGCGGCGGGGAGCTGTTTTTT. Translated: CASIETASGGELFF.

This rearrangement joins TRBV12-5 to TRBJ1-1; TRBD1 is a possible D gene (6 bases). This CDR3 is built from 14 residues. Deletions cut 3 bases from V and 0 bases from J, with 8 bases between. Germline-derived CDR1 and CDR2 are LGHNT and FRNRAP. The CDR3 DNA reads TGTGCTAGTGGTTTACGGGACATGAACACTGAAGCTTTCTTT. Its translation is CASGLRDMNTEAFF.

The chain uses TRBV9 and TRBJ2-1, with TRBD2 matching over 8 bases. Germline V gene sequence: CDR1 SGDLS, CDR2 YYNGEE. CDR3 length: 15 residues. V lost 3 bases and J lost 7; bases outside the gene matches: 9. The CDR3 protein is CASSETLAGINEQFF. DNA for the CDR3: TGTGCCAGCAGCGAAACGTTAGCGGGGATTAATGAGCAGTTCTTC.

The chain uses TRBV4-1 and TRBJ1-1; 9 nucleotides match TRBD1. There are 14 residues in the CDR3. CDR1 and CDR2 from the germline V gene are MGHRA and YSYEKL. Trimming at V came to 1 base and at J to 5 bases, leaving 2 bases not matched to a gene. CDR3 sequence reads: CASSQAGTGTEAFF. The CDR3 DNA sequence: TGCGCCAGCAGCCAAGCCGGGACAGGGACTGAAGCTTTCTTT.

This clone turned up a few times. The V call is TRBV7-2, the J call TRBJ2-6; 8 positions match TRBD1. Germline assignment: CDR1 SGHTA and CDR2 FQGNSA. Trimming took 5 bases from V and 5 from J; bases not matched to a gene: 5. The CDR3 spans 15 residues. The CDR3 here is CASSARGRWANVLTF. The CDR3 nucleotides are TGTGCCAGCAGCGCCAGGGGGCGTTGGGCCAACGTCCTGACTTTC.

The chain carries TRBV29-1 and TRBJ2-1; D unclear. The CDR3 loop spans 14 amino acids. Trimming left V 8 bases short and J 0 bases short, with 14 bases between. CDR1 is SQVTM, CDR2 ANQGSEA, per germline. This CDR3 reads CSSLVRGSYNEQFF. As DNA, the CDR3 is TGCAGCTCCCTCGTACGAGGCTCCTACAATGAGCAGTTCTTC.

V is TRBV6-5 and J is TRBJ1-2; D is unresolved. V lost 2 bases to trimming and J lost 6 bases, with 10 bases between them. The CDR3 extends over 13 amino acids. Per germline, CDR1 MNHEY and CDR2 SVGAGI. DNA of the CDR3: TGTGCCAGCAGTTACGAGGGTGAGGATGGCTACACCTTC. It codes for CASSYEGEDGYTF.

This clone came up once. The chain employs TRBV15 and TRBJ2-1; TRBD2 matches at 8 bases. With V trimmed by 1 base and J by 0 bases, 2 bases remained unmatched. Germline CDR1 and CDR2: LNHNV and YYDKDF (reference sequence). The CDR3 length is 16 residues. The CDR3, as DNA: TGTGCCACCAGCAGAGTAACTAGCGGCTCCTACAATGAGCAGTTCTTC. Translated, it gives CATSRVTSGSYNEQFF.

This chain links TRBV30 with TRBJ2-1; 14 bases are a match to TRBD2. The germline V gene encodes CDR1 GTSNPN and CDR2 SVGIG (reference sequence). The CDR3 has 14 amino acids. J gave up 10 bases and V 4 bases, and 6 bases lay outside the gene matches. The CDR3 nucleotides are TGTGCCTGGACTGGACTAGCGGGAGGAGGGGAGCAGTTCTTC. Its translation is CAWTGLAGGGEQFF.

CDR3 nucleotides: TGTGCCAGCAGCCAAGCGGGACAGAACACTGAAGCTTTCTTT. Its translation is CASSQAGQNTEAFF. This chain links TRBV4-2 with TRBJ1-1; possible D gene TRBD1, 6 bases. V lost 1 base and J lost 1, with 7 bases in between. The CDR3 covers 14 residues. Germline V gives CDR1 LGHNA, CDR2 YNFKEQ.

The chain is built from TRBV30 and TRBJ2-1; TRBD2 matches 13 bases. The ends lost 6 bases at V and 2 bases at J; junction bases unmatched: 7. The CDR3 totals 16 residues. Germline lookup yields CDR1 GTSNPN and CDR2 SVGIG (reference sequence). For the CDR3, the DNA is TGTGCCTGTCCCAGACTAGCGGGAGGAACCTACAATGAGCAGTTCTTC. Translation gives CACPRLAGGTYNEQFF.

The rearrangement links TRBV5-1 to TRBJ2-5, with TRBD2 matching over 8 bases. The CDR3 sequence is 14 residues long. The J segment lost 5 bases and the V segment lost 0 bases, leaving 3 bases of the junction unmatched. Per the germline V gene, CDR1 is SGHRS and CDR2 is YFSETQ. The chain's CDR3 is CASSLVPGGETQYF. For the CDR3, the DNA is TGCGCCAGCAGCTTGGTGCCGGGAGGGGAGACCCAGTACTTC.

V is TRBV5-4 and J is TRBJ1-3; TRBD1 might be the D (5 bases). Germline CDR1 reads SGHNT; CDR2 reads YYREEE (reference sequence). This CDR3 comprises 14 residues. V lost 0 bases, J lost 9 bases, and 13 bases lay in between. In nucleotides, the CDR3 is TGTGCCAGCAGCTTGGACAGGAGCTGGGGCACCATATATTTT. Its protein is CASSLDRSWGTIYF.

V is TRBV27 and J is TRBJ2-5; 10 bases agree with TRBD2. This CDR3 spans 15 amino acids. With V trimmed by 2 bases and J by 6 bases, 6 bases remained unmatched. The germline V gene encodes CDR1 MNHEY and CDR2 SMNVEV (reference sequence). The DNA of the CDR3 is TGTGCCAGCAGTTTACTAGCGGGAGCATCCAAGACCCAGTACTTC. Amino acids: CASSLLAGASKTQYF.

This rearrangement joins TRBV5-4 to TRBJ2-1, with TRBD1 matching 8 bases. V shed 0 bases and J 2 bases; nucleotides not matched to a gene: 4. CDR1 is SGHNT, CDR2 YYREEE, per germline (reference sequence). There are 16 residues in the CDR3. As DNA, the CDR3 is TGTGCCAGCAGCTTGGCAACAGGGGGTACCTACAATGAGCAGTTCTTC. This gives the protein CASSLATGGTYNEQFF.

The chain carries TRBV4-1 and TRBJ2-2; maybe TRBD1 (5 bases). The length of the CDR3 is 16 residues. Trimming pared 1 base from V and 3 bases from J, leaving 12 bases between. CDR1 and CDR2 (germline): MGHRA, YSYEKL. The CDR3 sequence: CASSQVGQDHTGELFF. DNA of the CDR3: TGCGCCAGCAGCCAAGTAGGACAAGACCACACCGGGGAGCTGTTTTTT.

The genes are TRBV21-1 and TRBJ1-4. TRBV21-1 is termed a pseudogene. This CDR3 spans 15 amino acids. CDR3 region: CASSKGGATNEKLFF. CDR3 DNA: TGTGCCAGCAGCAAAGGAGGAGCAACTAATGAAAAACTGTTTTTT.

This chain links TRBV30 with TRBJ1-1; possibly TRBD1 for D (6 bases). Germline-derived CDR1 and CDR2 are GTSNPN and SVGIG (reference sequence). V gave up 0 bases and J gave up 4 bases, with 15 bases separating them. The CDR3 runs 15 residues. The CDR3 DNA reads as TGTGCCTGGAGTGTACCGGCAGGGGCTTTCACTGAAGCTTTCTTT. Translating it yields CAWSVPAGAFTEAFF.

The chain has TRBV5-1 and TRBJ2-7, with 7 bases aligning to TRBD2. The CDR3 is 13 residues long. The V and J ends lost 2 bases and 6 bases, in that order; junction bases with no gene match: 5. The germline V gene has CDR1 SGHRS and CDR2 YFSETQ. CDR3: CASSFGSGGEQYF. As DNA, the CDR3 is TGCGCCAGCAGCTTTGGTTCGGGAGGCGAGCAGTACTTC. The full variable domain, its missing parts supplied by reference TRBV5-1 and TRBJ2-7, is KAGVTQTPRYLIKTRGQQVTLSCSPISGHRSVSWYQQTPGQGLQFLFEYFSETQRNKGNFPGRFSGRQFSNSRSEMNVSTLELGDSALYLCASSFGSGGEQYFGPGTRLTVT.

The CDR3 bases are TGTGCCACGAAAGGGGGACCGGGCACAGATACGCAGTATTTT. Its protein product is CATKGGPGTDTQYF. The chain couples TRBV7-3 to TRBJ2-3, with D perhaps matching TRBD1 (6 bases). Germline CDR1 and CDR2: SGHTA and FQGTGA. This CDR3 region has 14 residues. The V gene lost 10 bases and the J gene lost 1 base, with 15 bases spanning the gap.

CDR3 amino acids: CASSEEAGAQPQHF. CDR3 DNA sequence: TGTGCCAGCAGTGAGGAGGCAGGGGCTCAGCCCCAGCATTTT. This chain uses TRBV2 with TRBJ1-5; D might be TRBD1 (6 bases). Germline V lookup: CDR1 SNHLY, CDR2 FYNNEI. The CDR3 contains 14 residues. Trimming took off 3 bases at V and 6 bases at J, with 12 bases between the two ends.

V and J are TRBV6-5 and TRBJ2-1; possible D gene TRBD1, 5 bases. This CDR3 region has 15 residues. Germline V lookup: CDR1 MNHEY, CDR2 SVGAGI. V was clipped by 7 bases and J by 9 bases, with 22 bases between them. The CDR3 loop is CASTERVGLPGEQFF. The CDR3 DNA reads as TGTGCCAGCACCGAAAGGGTGGGGCTTCCGGGTGAGCAGTTCTTC.

The chain combines TRBV18 with TRBJ1-2; 9 bases line up with TRBD1. Trimming removed 2 bases from V and 3 bases from J; junction bases left unmatched: 4. The CDR3 sequence is 15 residues long. Germline V gives CDR1 KGHSH, CDR2 LQKENI. DNA for the CDR3: TGTGCCAGCTCACCAGCGGGACAGGGATACTATGGCTACACCTTC. Its protein is CASSPAGQGYYGYTF. Based on the CDR3 plus reference TRBV18 and TRBJ1-2, the full variable domain is NAGVMQNPRHLVRRRGQEARLRCSPMKGHSHVYWYRQLPEEGLKFMVYLQKENIIDESGMPKERFSAEFPKEGPSILRIQQVVRGDSAAYFCASSPAGQGYYGYTFGSGTRLTVV.

The V and J genes are TRBV28 and TRBJ1-2, with TRBD1 as a possible D gene (6 bases). The V and J ends lost 2 bases and 5 bases respectively, with 12 bases between them. This CDR3 is built from 14 residues. The V gene's germline CDR1 is MDHEN and CDR2 SYDVKM. CDR3 in DNA: TGTGCCAGCAGTTTAGCCGGGACAATATATGGCTACACCTTC. Residues: CASSLAGTIYGYTF.

The J gene is TRBJ2-7, the V gene TRBV29-1; 8 nucleotides line up with TRBD1. Germline loops: CDR1 SQVTM, CDR2 ANQGSEA. Trimming at V came to 5 bases and at J to 5 bases, leaving 17 bases not matched to a gene. This CDR3 is built from 16 residues. The DNA for the CDR3 is TGCAGCGTTCCCGCTCGTGCCGGAGACAGGGGTAACGAGCAGTACTTC. Translated: CSVPARAGDRGNEQYF.

This chain's CDR3 is CASSQVAGVADTQYF. CDR3 DNA sequence: TGCGCCAGCAGCCAAGTAGCGGGAGTCGCAGATACGCAGTATTTT. The V gene is TRBV4-1, the J gene TRBJ2-3; TRBD2 aligns across 9 bases. The CDR3 spans 15 residues. Per the germline V gene, CDR1 is MGHRA and CDR2 is YSYEKL. V lost 1 base and J lost 4; bases outside the gene matches: 3.

The J gene is TRBJ2-1, the V gene TRBV14; D is perhaps TRBD1 (5 bases). This CDR3 is built from 17 residues. Germline CDR1 SGHDN, CDR2 FVKESK. With 3 bases removed from V and 7 bases from J, the gap between germline ends came to 22 bases. The CDR3, as DNA: TGTGCCAGCAGCCATAAGGTTCGTACAGGCCTTTGGAATGAGCAGTTCTTC. Encoded protein: CASSHKVRTGLWNEQFF. The complete variable domain, with remaining parts taken from reference TRBV14 and TRBJ2-1, reads EAGVTQFPSHSVIEKGQTVTLRCDPISGHDNLYWYRRVMGKEIKFLLHFVKESKQDESGMPNNRFLAERTGGTYSTLKVQPAELEDSGVYFCASSHKVRTGLWNEQFFGPGTRLTVL.

The V call is TRBV18, the J call TRBJ2-1; weak D call: TRBD1 (5 bases). CDR1 and CDR2 from the germline V gene are KGHSH and LQKENI. The CDR3 loop spans 13 amino acids. Trimming removed 3 bases from V and 6 bases from J, with 9 bases in between. CDR3 bases: TGTGCCAGCTCACCCAGGGATAGCAATGAGCAGTTCTTC. Protein: CASSPRDSNEQFF.

The rearrangement uses TRBV19 and TRBJ1-2; D perhaps matches TRBD1 (5 bases). V shed 10 bases and J shed 12 bases, with 18 bases lying between them. Germline CDR1 reads LNHDA; CDR2 reads SQIVND (reference sequence). The CDR3 extends over 11 amino acids. CDR3: CATNLDSYHTF. CDR3 sequence (DNA): TGTGCCACCAACCTCGACAGCTACCACACCTTC.

This clone came up a few times. V gene TRBV4-2 combines with J gene TRBJ2-4, with D maybe TRBD2 (6 bases). This CDR3 contains 17 residues. CDR1 LGHNA and CDR2 YNFKEQ come from the germline V gene. V was clipped by 1 base and J by 2 bases, with 15 bases between them. In DNA, the CDR3 is TGTGCCAGCAGCCAAGTTGGGACTCCGGGTCCCAAAAACATTCAGTACTTC. Encoded protein: CASSQVGTPGPKNIQYF.